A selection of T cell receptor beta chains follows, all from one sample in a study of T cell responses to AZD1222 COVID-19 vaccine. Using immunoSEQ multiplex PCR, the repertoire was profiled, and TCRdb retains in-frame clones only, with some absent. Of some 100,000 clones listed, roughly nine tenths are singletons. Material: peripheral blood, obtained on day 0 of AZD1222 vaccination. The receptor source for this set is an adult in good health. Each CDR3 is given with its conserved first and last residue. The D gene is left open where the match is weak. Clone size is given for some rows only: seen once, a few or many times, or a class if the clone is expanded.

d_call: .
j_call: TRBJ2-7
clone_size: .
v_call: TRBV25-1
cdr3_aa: CASSEGGAGYEQYF
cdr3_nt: TGTGCCAGCAGTGAAGGTGGGGCGGGCTACGAGCAGTACTTC

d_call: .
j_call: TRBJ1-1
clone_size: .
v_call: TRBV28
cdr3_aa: CASSRGAGMNTEAFF
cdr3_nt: TGTGCCAGCAGCCGCGGGGCAGGGATGAACACTGAAGCTTTCTTT

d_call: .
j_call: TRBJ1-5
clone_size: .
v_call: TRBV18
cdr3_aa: CASSDSNSNQPQHF
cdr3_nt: TGTGCCAGCTCCGACAGCAATAGCAATCAGCCCCAGCATTTT

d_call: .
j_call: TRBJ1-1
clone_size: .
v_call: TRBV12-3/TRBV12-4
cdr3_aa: CASSPGWGTEAFF
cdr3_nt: TGTGCCAGCAGTCCTGGCTGGGGCACTGAAGCTTTCTTT

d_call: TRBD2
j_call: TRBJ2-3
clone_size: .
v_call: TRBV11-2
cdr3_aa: CASSILASGNTDTQYF
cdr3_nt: TGTGCCAGCAGCATCTTAGCTAGCGGGAACACAGATACGCAGTATTTT

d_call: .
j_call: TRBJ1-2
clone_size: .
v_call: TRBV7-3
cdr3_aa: CASSLRSREEGGGYTF
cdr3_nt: TGTGCCAGCAGCTTAAGGAGTCGGGAGGAGGGGGGTGGCTACACCTTC

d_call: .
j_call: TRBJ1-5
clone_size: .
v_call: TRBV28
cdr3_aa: CASSTGFHQPQHF
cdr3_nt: TGTGCCAGCAGTACAGGGTTTCATCAGCCCCAGCATTTT

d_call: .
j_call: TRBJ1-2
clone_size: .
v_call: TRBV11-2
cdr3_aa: CASSLGIVNVNYGYTF
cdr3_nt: TGTGCCAGCAGCTTAGGGATAGTCAACGTCAACTATGGCTACACCTTC

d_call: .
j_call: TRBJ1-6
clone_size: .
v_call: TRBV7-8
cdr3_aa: CASSLVGRSSYNSPLHF
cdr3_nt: TGTGCCAGCAGCTTAGTGGGGAGAAGCTCCTATAATTCACCCCTCCACTTT

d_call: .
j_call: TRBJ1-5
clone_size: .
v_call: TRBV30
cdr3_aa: CAWSVRSNQPQHF
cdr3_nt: TGTGCCTGGAGTGTACGTAGCAATCAGCCCCAGCATTTT

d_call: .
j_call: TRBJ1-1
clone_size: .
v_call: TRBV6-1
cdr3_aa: CASSELGGQTEAFF
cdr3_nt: TGTGCCAGCAGTGAGTTGGGGGGTCAGACTGAAGCTTTCTTT

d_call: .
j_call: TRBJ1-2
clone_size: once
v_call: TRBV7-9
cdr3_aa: CASSLLAGPYGYTF
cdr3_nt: TGTGCCAGCAGCTTACTGGCGGGGCCCTATGGCTACACCTTC

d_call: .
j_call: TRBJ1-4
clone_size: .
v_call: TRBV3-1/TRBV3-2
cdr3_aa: CASSPSGRVNEKLFF
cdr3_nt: TGTGCCAGCAGCCCGTCCGGCAGGGTCAATGAAAAACTGTTTTTT

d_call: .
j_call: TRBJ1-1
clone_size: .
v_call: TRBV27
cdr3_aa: CASSLRGGTEAFF
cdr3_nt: TGTGCCAGCAGTTTAAGAGGGGGGACTGAAGCTTTCTTT

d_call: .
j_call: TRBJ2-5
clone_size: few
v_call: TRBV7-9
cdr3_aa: CASSSQGRETQYF
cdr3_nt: TGTGCCAGCAGCTCACAGGGTCGAGAGACCCAGTACTTC

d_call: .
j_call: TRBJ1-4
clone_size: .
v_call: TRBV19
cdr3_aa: CASLSPHNEKLFF
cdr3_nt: TGTGCCAGCTTGTCCCCGCACAATGAAAAACTGTTTTTT

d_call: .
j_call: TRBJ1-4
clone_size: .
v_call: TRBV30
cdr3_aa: CAWSVLSNPEKLFF
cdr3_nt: TGTGCCTGGAGTGTCTTAAGCAACCCTGAAAAACTGTTTTTT

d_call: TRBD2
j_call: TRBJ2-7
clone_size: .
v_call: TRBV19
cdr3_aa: CASSQQAGFSYEQYF
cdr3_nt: TGTGCCAGTAGTCAGCAAGCGGGATTCTCCTACGAGCAGTACTTC

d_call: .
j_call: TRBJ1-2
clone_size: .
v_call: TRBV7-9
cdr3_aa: CASSLAGRYGYTF
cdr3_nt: TGTGCCAGCAGCTTGGCAGGGCGTTATGGCTACACCTTC

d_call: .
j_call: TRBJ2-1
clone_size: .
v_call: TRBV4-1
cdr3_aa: CASSQIIVGEQFF
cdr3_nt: TGCGCCAGCAGCCAGATCATAGTGGGTGAGCAGTTCTTC

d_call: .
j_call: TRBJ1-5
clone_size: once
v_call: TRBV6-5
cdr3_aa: CASRYNQPQHF
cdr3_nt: TGTGCCAGCAGATACAATCAGCCCCAGCATTTT

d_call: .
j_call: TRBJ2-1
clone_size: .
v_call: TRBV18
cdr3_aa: CASSPRGQQTVEQFF
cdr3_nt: TGTGCCAGCTCACCTCGGGGGCAGCAGACGGTTGAGCAGTTCTTC

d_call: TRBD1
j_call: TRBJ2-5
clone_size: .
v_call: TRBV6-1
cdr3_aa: CASTAGTGGRKTQYF
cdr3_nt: TGTGCCAGCACCGCCGGGACAGGGGGGCGAAAGACCCAGTACTTC

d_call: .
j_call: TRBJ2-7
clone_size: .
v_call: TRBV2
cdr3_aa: CASSGYEQYF
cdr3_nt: TGTGCCAGCAGCGGATACGAGCAGTACTTC

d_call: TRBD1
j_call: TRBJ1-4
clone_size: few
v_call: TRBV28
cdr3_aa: CASSSSDRDGEKLFF
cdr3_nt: TGTGCCAGCAGCTCCTCAGACAGGGATGGTGAAAAACTGTTTTTT

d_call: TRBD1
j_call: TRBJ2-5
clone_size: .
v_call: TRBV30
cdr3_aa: CAWSEGQGEETQYF
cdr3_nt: TGTGCCTGGAGTGAGGGACAGGGGGAAGAGACCCAGTACTTC

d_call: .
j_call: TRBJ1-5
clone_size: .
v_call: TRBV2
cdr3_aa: CASTQGGFGNQPQHF
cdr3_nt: TGTGCCAGCACCCAGGGAGGTTTTGGCAATCAGCCCCAGCATTTT